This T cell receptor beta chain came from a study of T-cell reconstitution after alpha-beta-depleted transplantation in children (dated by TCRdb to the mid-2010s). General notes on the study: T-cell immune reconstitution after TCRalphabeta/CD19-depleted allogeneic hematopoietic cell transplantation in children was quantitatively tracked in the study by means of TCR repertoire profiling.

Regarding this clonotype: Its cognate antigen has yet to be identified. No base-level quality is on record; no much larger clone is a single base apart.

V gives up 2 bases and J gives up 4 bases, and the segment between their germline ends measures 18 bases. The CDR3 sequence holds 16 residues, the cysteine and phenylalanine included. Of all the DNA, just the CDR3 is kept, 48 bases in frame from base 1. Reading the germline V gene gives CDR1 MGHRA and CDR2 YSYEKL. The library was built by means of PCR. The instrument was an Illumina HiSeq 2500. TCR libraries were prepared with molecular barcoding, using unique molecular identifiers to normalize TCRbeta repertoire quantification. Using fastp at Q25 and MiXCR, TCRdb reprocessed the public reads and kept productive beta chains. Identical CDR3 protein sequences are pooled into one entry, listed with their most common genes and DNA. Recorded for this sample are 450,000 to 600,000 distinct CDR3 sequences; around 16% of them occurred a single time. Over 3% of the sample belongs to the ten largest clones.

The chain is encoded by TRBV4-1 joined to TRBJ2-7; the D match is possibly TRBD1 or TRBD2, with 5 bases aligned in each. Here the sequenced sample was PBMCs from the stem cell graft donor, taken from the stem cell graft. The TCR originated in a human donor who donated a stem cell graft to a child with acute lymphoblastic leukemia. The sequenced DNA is TGCGCCAGCAGCCAAAAGACCCGGGACGGTAAATACGAGCAGTACTTC. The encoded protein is CASSQKTRDGKYEQYF.